The clone carrying this TCR beta chain was seen repeatedly, ten times or more. Its specificity is unknown. The germline CDR1 and CDR2 sequences are SQVTM and ANQGSEA. Trimming took off 6 bases at V and 4 bases at J, with 10 bases between the two ends. CDR3 length equals 11 residues. This sample is drawn from a study of neurological immune-mediated disorders. Overall study: About 90% of the 34 multiple sclerosis patients had relapsing-remitting disease; 3 had secondary progressive.

It was from 2 million PBMCs stored at -80 C that the unsorted libraries were obtained. Study-level results: The level of TCR clonal expansion was highest in patients with HTLV-1-associated myelopathy and lowest in multiple sclerosis, where it fell below the level seen in healthy controls.

cDNA was made by 5'RACE with 10-nucleotide random UMIs. TCRdb re-called the 5' RACE reads through MiXCR, storing one row per CDR3 protein. The sample lists about 74,000 distinct CDR3 sequences, approximately 5.2% seen once, with less than 8% in the top ten. The chain links TRBV29-1 to TRBJ2-7; D remains ambiguous. This receptor was obtained from a man younger than 35 with multiple sclerosis. The sequenced sample was PBMCs. CDR3 amino acids: CSVVDGYEQYF. The CDR3, as DNA: TGCAGCGTGGTTGACGGTTACGAGCAGTACTTC.